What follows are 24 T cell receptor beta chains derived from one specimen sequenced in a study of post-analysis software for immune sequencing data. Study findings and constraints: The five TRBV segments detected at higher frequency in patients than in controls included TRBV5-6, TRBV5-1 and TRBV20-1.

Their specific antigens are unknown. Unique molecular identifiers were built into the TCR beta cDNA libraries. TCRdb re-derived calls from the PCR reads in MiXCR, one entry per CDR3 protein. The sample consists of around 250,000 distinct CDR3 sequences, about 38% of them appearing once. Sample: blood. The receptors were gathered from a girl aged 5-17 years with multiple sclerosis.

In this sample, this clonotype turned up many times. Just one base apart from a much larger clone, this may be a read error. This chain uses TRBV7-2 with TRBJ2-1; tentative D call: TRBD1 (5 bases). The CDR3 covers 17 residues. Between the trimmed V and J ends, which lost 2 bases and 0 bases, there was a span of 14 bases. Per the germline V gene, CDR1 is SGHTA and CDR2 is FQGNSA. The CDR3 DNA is TGTGCCAGCAGCTTATGGGGCAGGAGTTCCTCCTACAATGAGCAGTTCTTC. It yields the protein CASSLWGRSSSYNEQFF.

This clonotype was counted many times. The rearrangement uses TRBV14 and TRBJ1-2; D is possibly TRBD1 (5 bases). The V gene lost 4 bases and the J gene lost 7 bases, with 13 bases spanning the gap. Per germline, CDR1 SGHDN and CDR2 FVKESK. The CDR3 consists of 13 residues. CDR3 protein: CASSPYSGGGYTF. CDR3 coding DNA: TGTGCCAGCAGCCCCTACTCCGGGGGTGGCTACACCTTC.

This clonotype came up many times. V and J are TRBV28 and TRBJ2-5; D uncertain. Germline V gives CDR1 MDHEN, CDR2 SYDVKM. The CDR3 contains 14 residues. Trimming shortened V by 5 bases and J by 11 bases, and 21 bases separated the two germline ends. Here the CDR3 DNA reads TGTGCCAGCAGTCCTGCGTTTCGATCGAATGAGCAGTACTTC. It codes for CASSPAFRSNEQYF.

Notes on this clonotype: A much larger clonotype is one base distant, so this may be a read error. The CDR3 loop is CANRGGGLYGYTF. In DNA form, the CDR3 reads TGTGCCAACAGAGGCGGGGGACTTTATGGCTACACCTTC. V is TRBV12-3 or TRBV12-4 and J is TRBJ1-2; weak D call: TRBD1 (5 bases). The CDR3 covers 13 residues. Trimming took off 10 bases at V and 5 bases at J, with 17 bases between the two ends.

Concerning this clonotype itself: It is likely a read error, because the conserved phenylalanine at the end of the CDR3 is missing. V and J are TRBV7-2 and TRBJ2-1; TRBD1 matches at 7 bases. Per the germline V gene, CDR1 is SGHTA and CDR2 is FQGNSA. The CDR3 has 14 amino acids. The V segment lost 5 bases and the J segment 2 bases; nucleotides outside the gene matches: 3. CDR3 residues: CASSPGTAYNEQFV. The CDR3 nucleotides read TGTGCCAGCAGCCCGGGGACAGCCTACAATGAGCAGTTCGTC.

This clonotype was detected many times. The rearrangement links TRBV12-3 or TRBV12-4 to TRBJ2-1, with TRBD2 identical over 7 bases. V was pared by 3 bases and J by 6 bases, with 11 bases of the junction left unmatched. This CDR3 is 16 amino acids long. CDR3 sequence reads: CASSLERRERFNEQFF. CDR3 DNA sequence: TGTGCCAGCAGTTTGGAAAGGCGGGAGCGGTTCAATGAGCAGTTCTTC.

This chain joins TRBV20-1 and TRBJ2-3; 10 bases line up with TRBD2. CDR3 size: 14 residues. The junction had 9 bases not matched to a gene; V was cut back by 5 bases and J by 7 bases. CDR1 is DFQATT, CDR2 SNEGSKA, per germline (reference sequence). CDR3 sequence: CSAAKREGLNTQYF. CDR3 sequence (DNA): TGCAGTGCTGCTAAGCGGGAGGGCCTGAATACGCAGTATTTT.

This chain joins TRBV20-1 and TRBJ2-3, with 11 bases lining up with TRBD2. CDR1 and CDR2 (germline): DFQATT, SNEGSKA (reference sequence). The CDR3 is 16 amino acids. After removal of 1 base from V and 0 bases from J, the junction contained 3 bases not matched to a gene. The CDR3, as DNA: TGCAGTGCTAGAGGACTAGCGGGGACCAGCACAGATACGCAGTATTTT. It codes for CSARGLAGTSTDTQYF.

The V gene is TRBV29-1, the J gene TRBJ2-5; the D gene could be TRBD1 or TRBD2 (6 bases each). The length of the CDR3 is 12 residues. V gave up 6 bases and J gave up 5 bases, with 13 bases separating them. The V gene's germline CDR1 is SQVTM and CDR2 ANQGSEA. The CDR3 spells CSVRGGLETQYF. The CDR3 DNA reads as TGCAGCGTCCGTGGGGGGCTGGAGACCCAGTACTTC.

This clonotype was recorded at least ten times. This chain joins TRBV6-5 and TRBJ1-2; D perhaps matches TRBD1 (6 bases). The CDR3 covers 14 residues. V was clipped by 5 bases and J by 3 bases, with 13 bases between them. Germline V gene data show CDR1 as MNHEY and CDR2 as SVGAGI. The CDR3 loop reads CASSPDRLDYGYTF. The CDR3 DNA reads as TGTGCCAGCAGTCCCGACAGGTTGGACTATGGCTACACCTTC.

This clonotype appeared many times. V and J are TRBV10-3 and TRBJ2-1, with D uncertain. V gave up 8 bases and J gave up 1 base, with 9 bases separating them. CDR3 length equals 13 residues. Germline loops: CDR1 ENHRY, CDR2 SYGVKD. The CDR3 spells CAISEGSYNEQFF. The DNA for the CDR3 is TGTGCCATCTCCGAAGGGTCCTACAATGAGCAGTTCTTC.

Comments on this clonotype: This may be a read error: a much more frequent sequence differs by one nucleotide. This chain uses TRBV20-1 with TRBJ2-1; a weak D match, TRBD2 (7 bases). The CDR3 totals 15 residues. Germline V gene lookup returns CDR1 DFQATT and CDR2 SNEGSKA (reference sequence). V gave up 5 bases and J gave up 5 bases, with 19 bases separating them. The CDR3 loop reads CSAGVGGRKNNEQFF. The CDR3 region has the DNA TGCAGTGCTGGTGTCGGGGGGCGGAAAAACAATGAGCAGTTCTTC.

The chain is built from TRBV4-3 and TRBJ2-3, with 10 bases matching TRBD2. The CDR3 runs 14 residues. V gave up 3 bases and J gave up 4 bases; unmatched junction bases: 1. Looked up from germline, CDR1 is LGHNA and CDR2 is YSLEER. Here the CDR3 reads CASSQGTSADTQYF. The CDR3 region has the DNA TGCGCCAGCAGCCAGGGGACTAGCGCAGATACGCAGTATTTT.

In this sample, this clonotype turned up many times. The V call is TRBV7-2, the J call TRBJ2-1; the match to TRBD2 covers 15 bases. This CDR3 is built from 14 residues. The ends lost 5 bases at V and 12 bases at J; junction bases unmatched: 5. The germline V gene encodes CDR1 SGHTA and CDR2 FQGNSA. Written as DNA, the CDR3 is TGTGCCAGCAGCATACCGGGACTAGCGGGGGGGCAGTTCTTC. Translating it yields CASSIPGLAGGQFF. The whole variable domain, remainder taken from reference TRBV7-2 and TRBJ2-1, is GAGVSQSPSNKVTEKGKDVELRCDPISGHTALYWYRQSLGQGLEFLIYFQGNSAPDKSGLPSDRFSAERTGGSVSTLTIQRTQQEDSAVYLCASSIPGLAGGQFFGPGTRLTVL.

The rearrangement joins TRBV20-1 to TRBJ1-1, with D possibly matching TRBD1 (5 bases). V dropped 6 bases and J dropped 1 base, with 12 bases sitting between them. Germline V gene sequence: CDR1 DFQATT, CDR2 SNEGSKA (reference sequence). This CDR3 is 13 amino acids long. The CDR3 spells CSAPRRGNTEAFF. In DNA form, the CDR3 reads TGCAGTGCCCCCCGGAGGGGGAACACTGAAGCTTTCTTT.

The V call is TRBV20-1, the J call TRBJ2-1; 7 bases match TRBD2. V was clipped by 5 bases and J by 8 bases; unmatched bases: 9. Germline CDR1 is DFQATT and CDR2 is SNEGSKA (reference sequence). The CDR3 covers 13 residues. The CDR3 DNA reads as TGCAGTGCTCGCGGGAGAGGGATCTATGAGCAGTTCTTC. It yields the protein CSARGRGIYEQFF.

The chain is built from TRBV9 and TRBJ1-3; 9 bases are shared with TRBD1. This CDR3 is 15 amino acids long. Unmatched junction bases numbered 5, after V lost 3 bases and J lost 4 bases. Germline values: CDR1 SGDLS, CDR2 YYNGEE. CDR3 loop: CASSDTGGRGNTIYF. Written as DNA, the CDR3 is TGTGCCAGCAGCGATACAGGGGGCAGAGGAAACACCATATATTTT.

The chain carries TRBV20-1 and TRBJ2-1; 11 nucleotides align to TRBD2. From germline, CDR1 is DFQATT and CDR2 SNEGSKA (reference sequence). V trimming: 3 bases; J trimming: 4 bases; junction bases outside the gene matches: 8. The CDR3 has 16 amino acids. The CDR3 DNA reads TGCAGTGCTAGTTCTGCTAGCGGGAGGTTTTACAATGAGCAGTTCTTC. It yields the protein CSASSASGRFYNEQFF.

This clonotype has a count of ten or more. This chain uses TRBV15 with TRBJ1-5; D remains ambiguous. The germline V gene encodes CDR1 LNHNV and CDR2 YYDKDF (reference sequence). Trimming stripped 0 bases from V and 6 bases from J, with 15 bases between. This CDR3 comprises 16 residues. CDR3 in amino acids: CATSRDRLTPTQPQHF. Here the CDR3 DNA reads TGTGCCACCAGCAGAGATCGGTTGACACCGACTCAGCCCCAGCATTTT.

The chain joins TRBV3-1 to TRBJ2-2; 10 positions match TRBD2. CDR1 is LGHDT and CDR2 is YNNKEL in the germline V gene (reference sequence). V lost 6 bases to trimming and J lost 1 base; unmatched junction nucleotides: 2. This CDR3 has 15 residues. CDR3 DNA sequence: TGTGCCAGCAGGCGGACTAGCGGGAACACCGGGGAGCTGTTTTTT. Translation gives CASRRTSGNTGELFF.

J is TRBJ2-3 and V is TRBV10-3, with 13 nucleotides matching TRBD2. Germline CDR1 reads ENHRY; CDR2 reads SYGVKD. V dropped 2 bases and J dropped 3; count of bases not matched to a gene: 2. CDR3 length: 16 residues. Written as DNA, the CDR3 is TGTGCCATCAGTGAGGGACTAGCGGGAGTAACAGATACGCAGTATTTT. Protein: CAISEGLAGVTDTQYF.

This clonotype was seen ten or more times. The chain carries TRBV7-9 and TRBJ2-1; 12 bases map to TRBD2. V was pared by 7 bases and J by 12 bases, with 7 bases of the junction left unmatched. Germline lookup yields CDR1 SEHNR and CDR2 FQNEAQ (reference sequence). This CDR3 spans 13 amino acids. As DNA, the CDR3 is TGTGCCAGCACCCCATCACTAGCGGGAGGGCAGTTCTTC. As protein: CASTPSLAGGQFF. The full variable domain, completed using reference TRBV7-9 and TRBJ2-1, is DTGVSQNPRHKITKRGQNVTFRCDPISEHNRLYWYRQTLGQGPEFLTYFQNEAQLEKSRLLSDRFSAERPKGSFSTLEIQRTEQGDSAMYLCASTPSLAGGQFFGPGTRLTVL.

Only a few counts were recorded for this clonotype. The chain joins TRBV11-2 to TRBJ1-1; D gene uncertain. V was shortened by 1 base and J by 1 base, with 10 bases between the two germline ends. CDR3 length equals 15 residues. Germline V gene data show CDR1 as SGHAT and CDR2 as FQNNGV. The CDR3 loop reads CASSLVPATNTEAFF. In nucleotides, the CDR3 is TGTGCCAGCAGCTTAGTACCAGCGACGAACACTGAAGCTTTCTTT. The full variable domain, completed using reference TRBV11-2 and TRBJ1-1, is EAGVAQSPRYKIIEKRQSVAFWCNPISGHATLYWYQQILGQGPKLLIQFQNNGVVDDSQLPKDRFSAERLKGVDSTLKIQPAKLEDSAVYLCASSLVPATNTEAFFGQGTRLTVV.

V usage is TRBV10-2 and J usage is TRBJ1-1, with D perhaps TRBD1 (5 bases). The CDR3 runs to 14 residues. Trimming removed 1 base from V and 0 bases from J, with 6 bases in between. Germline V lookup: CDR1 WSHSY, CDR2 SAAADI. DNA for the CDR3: TGCGCCAGCAGTGAGTGGGACTTGAACACTGAAGCTTTCTTT. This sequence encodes CASSEWDLNTEAFF.